Presented here are 11 T cell receptor beta chains from one specimen sequenced in a study of blood T cells in healthy people across ages (dated by TCRdb to the mid-2010s). Libraries came from 5' RACE. Reads for this sample came from an Illumina HiSeq 2500. A second PCR of about 6 to 11 cycles was performed with a sample-barcoded 5' primer and a J-beta primer mix. TCRdb itself trimmed the public reads at Q25 with fastp, ran MiXCR and retained productive beta chains. Each entry merges the rows of one CDR3 protein and shows their most common DNA and genes. Counted in this sample were 1.4 million to 1.5 million distinct CDR3 sequences; 42% of them appeared once. The ten largest clones take up roughly 7.9% of the sample. Sequencing was performed on blood. Receptor source: a woman aged 18-35 years in good health.

Here the CDR3 reads CASSRPGQGKDQPQHF. Written as DNA, the CDR3 is TGTGCCAGCAGCCGACCGGGACAGGGAAAGGATCAGCCCCAGCATTTT. The gene calls are TRBV3-1 and TRBJ1-5; 9 nucleotides line up with TRBD1. There are 16 residues in the CDR3. V trimming: 4 bases; J trimming: 5 bases; junction bases outside the gene matches: 9. The V gene's germline CDR1 is LGHDT and CDR2 YNNKEL (reference sequence).

This clonotype was seen a handful of times. The chain links TRBV4-1 to TRBJ2-1, with D maybe TRBD2 (6 bases). The CDR3 contains 19 residues. The V end lost 2 bases, the J end lost 1 base, and 21 bases lay between the germline ends. The germline V gene has CDR1 MGHRA and CDR2 YSYEKL. CDR3 bases: TGCGCCAGCAGCCAACCTCCTAGTGGGGGGTATTGGTCCTACAATGAGCAGTTCTTC. Encoded protein: CASSQPPSGGYWSYNEQFF.

The chain links TRBV7-9 to TRBJ2-3; no clear D gene. The CDR3 is made up of 15 amino acids. The germline gives CDR1 SEHNR, CDR2 FQNEAQ (reference sequence). V was shortened by 4 bases and J by 0 bases, with 11 bases between the two germline ends. CDR3 nucleotides: TGTGCCAGCAGCTCGGTTAGTAGGAGCACAGATACGCAGTATTTT. It encodes CASSSVSRSTDTQYF.

As to this clonotype: A much larger clone differs by one base, so this may be a read error. The chain is built from TRBV15 and TRBJ2-7; 7 positions agree with TRBD2. Looked up from germline, CDR1 is LNHNV and CDR2 is YYDKDF (reference sequence). J lost 7 bases, V lost 3 bases, and 15 bases had no gene match. The CDR3 consists of 16 residues. In nucleotides, the CDR3 is TGTGCCACCAGCAGGCCTCGGGCGGGAGAGTACAATGAGCAGTACTTC. Protein sequence: CATSRPRAGEYNEQYF.

V gene TRBV7-9 combines with J gene TRBJ2-7; TRBD1 matches at 9 bases. The V gene's germline CDR1 is SEHNR and CDR2 FQNEAQ (reference sequence). The CDR3 length is 16 residues. After removal of 4 bases from V and 0 bases from J, the junction contained 7 bases not matched to a gene. The CDR3 region is CASSSSRDRASYEQYF. CDR3 sequence (DNA): TGTGCCAGCAGCTCCAGCCGGGACAGGGCCTCCTACGAGCAGTACTTC.

This clonotype was picked up a small number of times. The CDR3 reads CAISGAGGTTYTDTQYF. The DNA for the CDR3 is TGTGCCATCAGTGGAGCGGGAGGGACAACTTACACAGATACGCAGTATTTT. The rearrangement joins TRBV10-3 to TRBJ2-3, with 10 nucleotides matching TRBD2. Unmatched junction bases numbered 9, after V lost 4 bases and J lost 2 bases. The CDR3 sequence is 17 residues long. Germline CDR1 reads ENHRY; CDR2 reads SYGVKD.

This clonotype has just a few counts. CDR3 residues: CSVENRLEWVTDTQYF. The CDR3 DNA reads TGCAGCGTTGAAAATCGGCTAGAATGGGTCACAGATACGCAGTATTTT. This chain connects TRBV29-1 to TRBJ2-3, with D unresolved. Germline CDR1 and CDR2: SQVTM and ANQGSEA. The CDR3 extends over 16 amino acids. The V end was cut by 2 bases, the J end by 2 bases, with 17 bases between.

This chain connects TRBV6-1 to TRBJ2-3; a possible D gene is TRBD2 (5 bases). V dropped 6 bases and J dropped 4 bases, with 17 bases sitting between them. This CDR3 comprises 15 residues. Germline values: CDR1 MNHNS, CDR2 SASEGT. The CDR3 loop is CASRRAVTLADTQYF. The CDR3 DNA reads as TGTGCCAGCAGGCGAGCGGTTACGCTGGCAGATACGCAGTATTTT.

This clonotype appeared a single time. The V gene is TRBV5-5, the J gene TRBJ1-5; TRBD1 is a possible D gene (5 bases). Trimming shortened V by 0 bases and J by 3 bases, and 13 bases separated the two germline ends. CDR3 length: 16 amino acids. Germline-derived CDR1 and CDR2 are SGHKS and YYEKEE (reference sequence). The DNA for the CDR3 is TGTGCCAGCAGCTTGGAGTGGGGGACGCACAATCAGCCCCAGCATTTT. Its protein product is CASSLEWGTHNQPQHF.

This clonotype was counted only a few times. The chain combines TRBV11-2 with TRBJ2-7; D is possibly TRBD1 (6 bases). Germline V gene lookup returns CDR1 SGHAT and CDR2 FQNNGV. V was clipped by 1 base and J by 0 bases, with 10 bases between them. The CDR3 totals 15 residues. CDR3 loop: CASSLAQGNSYEQYF. The CDR3 coding sequence is TGTGCCAGCAGCTTAGCGCAGGGGAACTCCTACGAGCAGTACTTC.

This clonotype was detected only a few times. This rearrangement joins TRBV11-2 to TRBJ2-7; D may be TRBD2 (6 bases). The CDR3 loop spans 15 amino acids. The V gene's germline CDR1 is SGHAT and CDR2 FQNNGV. Trimming took off 5 bases at V and 6 bases at J, with 20 bases between the two ends. DNA for the CDR3: TGTGCCAGCAGCCGCCCCATGGGACTCACGGGCGAGCAGTACTTC. Translation gives CASSRPMGLTGEQYF.